Listed below are T cell receptor beta chains from one sample, sequenced in a study of siplizumab effects on memory and regulatory T cells. Clones were sequenced by immunoSEQ multiplex PCR, and TCRdb holds only the in-frame ones, with some missing. The sample shows about 100,000 clones, 91% of them seen only once. The sequenced sample was CD4+ T cells sorted from blood. Every receptor here comes from a human donor in good health. The CDR3 runs from the conserved cysteine through the conserved F or W.

J: TRBJ1-1; V: TRBV27; CDR3: CASSSGQPGNTEAFF
J: TRBJ1-2; V: TRBV18; CDR3: CASSPDREQGYTF
J: TRBJ2-1; V: TRBV29-1; CDR3: CSLTSSRDSPSEQFF
J: TRBJ2-3; V: TRBV6-5; CDR3: CASSYMSRAQYF
J: TRBJ2-7; V: TRBV5-4; CDR3: CASSLGLLYEQYF
J: TRBJ2-5; V: TRBV29-1; CDR3: CSVEETPGPQETQYF
J: TRBJ1-3; V: TRBV5-1; CDR3: CASSLVPRDQGPSGNTIYF
J: TRBJ1-1; V: TRBV5-6; CDR3: CASSRQTHEAFF
J: TRBJ2-7; V: TRBV11-2; CDR3: CASSPTGWGEQYF
J: TRBJ2-7; V: TRBV5-5; CDR3: CASSYGQESYEQYF
J: TRBJ2-3; V: TRBV7-6; CDR3: CASSLGGMTDTQYF
J: TRBJ2-5; V: TRBV27; CDR3: CASRRGPGETQYF
J: TRBJ1-1; V: TRBV19; CDR3: CASSGTGLEAFF
J: TRBJ2-5; V: TRBV29-1; CDR3: CSVDGKETQYF
J: TRBJ1-5; V: TRBV10-3; CDR3: CAISEDHNRRSGQPQHF
J: TRBJ1-1; V: TRBV19; CDR3: CASSIVGEGTGTEAFF